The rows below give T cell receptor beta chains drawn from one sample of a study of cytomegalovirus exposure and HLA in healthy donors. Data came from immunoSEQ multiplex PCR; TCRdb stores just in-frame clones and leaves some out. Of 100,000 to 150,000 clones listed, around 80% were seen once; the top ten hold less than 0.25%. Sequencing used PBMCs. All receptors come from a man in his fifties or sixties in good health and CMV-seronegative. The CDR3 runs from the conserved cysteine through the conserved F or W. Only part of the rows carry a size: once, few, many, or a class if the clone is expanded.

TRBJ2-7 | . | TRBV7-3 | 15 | CASSLGTGYLDEQYF
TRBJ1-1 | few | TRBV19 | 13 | CASSIIRNTEAFF
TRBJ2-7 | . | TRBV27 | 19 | CASSFYRGTSGTRVYEQYF
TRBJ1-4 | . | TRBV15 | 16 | CATSKTGWGRDEKLFF
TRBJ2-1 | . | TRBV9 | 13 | CASSVGTDNEQFF
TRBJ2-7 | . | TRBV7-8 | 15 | CASTSGGAGLYEQYF
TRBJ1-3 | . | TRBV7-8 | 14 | CASSLEGVRNTIYF
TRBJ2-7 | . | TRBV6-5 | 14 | CASSRDFNLYEQYF
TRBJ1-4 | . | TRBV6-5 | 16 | CASSYSTGTGKEKLFF
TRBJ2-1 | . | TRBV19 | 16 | CASSLRTLSSYNEQFF
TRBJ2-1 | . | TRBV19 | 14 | CASSIGDRGGEQFF
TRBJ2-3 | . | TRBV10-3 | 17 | CAISSGVAGGFTDTQYF
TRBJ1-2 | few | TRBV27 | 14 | CASTKVQGGGGYTF
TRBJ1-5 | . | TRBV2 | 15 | CASRPPDPGYQPQHF
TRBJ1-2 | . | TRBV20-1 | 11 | CSADRGYGYTF
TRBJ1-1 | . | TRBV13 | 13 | CASSFVFNTEAFF
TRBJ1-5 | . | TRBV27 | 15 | CASSPQWTENQPQHF
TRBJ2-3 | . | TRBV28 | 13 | CASSLGAVDTQYF
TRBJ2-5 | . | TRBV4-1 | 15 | CASSLTTGGFGTQYF
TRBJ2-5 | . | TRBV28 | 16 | CASSTPGLAGAETQYF